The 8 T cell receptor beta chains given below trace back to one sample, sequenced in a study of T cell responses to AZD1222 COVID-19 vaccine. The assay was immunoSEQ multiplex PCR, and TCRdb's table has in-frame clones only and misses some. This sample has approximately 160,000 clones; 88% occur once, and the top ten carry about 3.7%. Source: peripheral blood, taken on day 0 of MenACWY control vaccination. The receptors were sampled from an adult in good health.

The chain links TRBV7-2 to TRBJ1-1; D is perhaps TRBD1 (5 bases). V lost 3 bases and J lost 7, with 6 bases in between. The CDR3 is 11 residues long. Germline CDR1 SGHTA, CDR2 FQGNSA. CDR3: CASSLGLEAFF. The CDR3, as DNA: TGTGCCAGCAGCTTGGGGCTTGAAGCTTTCTTT.

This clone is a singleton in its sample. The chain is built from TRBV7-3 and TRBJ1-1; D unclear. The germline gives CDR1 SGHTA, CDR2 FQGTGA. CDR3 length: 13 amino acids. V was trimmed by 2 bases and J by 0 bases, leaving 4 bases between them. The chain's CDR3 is CASSLDMNTEAFF. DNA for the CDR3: TGTGCCAGCAGCTTAGATATGAACACTGAAGCTTTCTTT.

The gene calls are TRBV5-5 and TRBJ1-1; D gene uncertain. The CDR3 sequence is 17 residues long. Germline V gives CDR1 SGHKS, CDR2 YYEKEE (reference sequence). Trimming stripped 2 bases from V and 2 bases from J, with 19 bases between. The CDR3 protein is CASSFDNPAYLNTEAFF. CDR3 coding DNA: TGTGCCAGCAGCTTCGATAATCCGGCCTATTTAAACACTGAAGCTTTCTTT.

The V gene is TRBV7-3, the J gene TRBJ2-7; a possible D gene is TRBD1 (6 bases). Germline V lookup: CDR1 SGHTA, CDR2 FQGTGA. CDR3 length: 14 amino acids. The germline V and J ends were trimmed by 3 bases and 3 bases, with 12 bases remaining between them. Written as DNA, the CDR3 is TGTGCCAGCAGCTTGCAGGCAGGGGACTACGAGCAGTACTTC. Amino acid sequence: CASSLQAGDYEQYF.

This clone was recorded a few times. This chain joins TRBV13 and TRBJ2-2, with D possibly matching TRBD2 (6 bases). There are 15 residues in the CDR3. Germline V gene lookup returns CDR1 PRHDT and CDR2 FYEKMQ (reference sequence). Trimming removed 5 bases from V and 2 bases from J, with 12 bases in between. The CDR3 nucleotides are TGTGCCAGCAGCGGAGGGACTTCTAACACCGGGGAGCTGTTTTTT. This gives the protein CASSGGTSNTGELFF.

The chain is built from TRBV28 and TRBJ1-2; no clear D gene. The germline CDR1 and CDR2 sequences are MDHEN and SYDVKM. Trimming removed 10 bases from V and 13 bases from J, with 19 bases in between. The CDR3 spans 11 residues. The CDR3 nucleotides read TGTGCCATTCGCTCGGGCCGTGGTGGCACCTTC. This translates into CAIRSGRGGTF.

The chain's CDR3 is CASSLFGTGVREQFF. CDR3 in DNA: TGTGCCAGCAGTTTATTCGGGACAGGGGTCCGTGAGCAGTTCTTC. The chain carries TRBV27 and TRBJ2-1; TRBD1 matches 10 bases. Looked up from germline, CDR1 is MNHEY and CDR2 is SMNVEV (reference sequence). With 1 base clipped from V and 9 bases from J, the junction kept 6 bases outside the gene matches. The CDR3 is made up of 15 amino acids.

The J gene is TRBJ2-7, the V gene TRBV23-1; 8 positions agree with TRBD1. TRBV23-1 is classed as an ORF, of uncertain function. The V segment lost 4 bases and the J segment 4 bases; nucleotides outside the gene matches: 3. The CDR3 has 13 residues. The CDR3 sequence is CASSPQGAYEQYF. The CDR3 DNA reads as TGCGCCAGCAGTCCCCAGGGGGCATACGAGCAGTACTTC.